The rows below give T cell receptor beta chains drawn from one sample of a study of T cell responses to AZD1222 COVID-19 vaccine. The repertoire was sequenced with immunoSEQ multiplex PCR; TCRdb's copy has only in-frame clones and lacks some. The sample contains over 95,000 clones, roughly 91% of which appear only once. Sequences were derived from peripheral blood, sampled on day 0 of AZD1222 vaccination. These receptors were taken from an adult in good health. Each CDR3 is given with its conserved first and last residue. The D gene is left open where the match is weak. Rows give clone size only sometimes, using once, few, many, or a class for an expanded clone.

TRBJ2-1 NA 17 TRBV5-1 NA TGCGCCAGCAGCCCACCAAGGGGTTCCAGCTCCTACAATGAGCAGTTCTTC CASSPPRGSSSYNEQFF
TRBJ1-4 NA 14 TRBV6-6 NA TGTGCCAGCAGTCACGGACAGACTAATGAAAAACTGTTTTTT CASSHGQTNEKLFF
TRBJ2-7 NA 17 TRBV5-5 NA TGTGCCAGCAAGTCCGATCCCAAGGGGACACCCGATGGGGAGCAGTACTTC CASKSDPKGTPDGEQYF
TRBJ2-3 NA 15 TRBV6-1 NA TGTGCCAGCAGTGAAGCCGAGCGGGGCACAGATACGCAGTATTTT CASSEAERGTDTQYF
TRBJ2-1 few 15 TRBV5-5 NA TGTGCCAGCAGCTTGCAGGGGCTGTCAGGCAATGAGCAGTTCTTC CASSLQGLSGNEQFF
TRBJ2-1 NA 13 TRBV7-3 NA TGTGCCAGCAGCTTAAGTGAAGGCAATGAGCAGTTCTTC CASSLSEGNEQFF
TRBJ1-5 NA 16 TRBV19 NA TGTGCCAGTAGTATCCTAGGACGGGAACTGGATCAGCCCCAGCATTTT CASSILGRELDQPQHF
TRBJ1-2 NA 14 TRBV5-8 NA TGTGCCAGCAGCTTGAAGGGCCACGGGGATGGCTACACCTTC CASSLKGHGDGYTF
TRBJ1-2 NA 15 TRBV18 NA TGTGCCAGCTCACCCGGACCGGGCGGCGACTATGGCTACACCTTC CASSPGPGGDYGYTF
TRBJ2-7 once 12 TRBV2 NA TGTGCCAGCAGTGAAGGACACCAACGAGGGTACTTC CASSEGHQRGYF
TRBJ2-1 once 14 TRBV9 TRBD2 TGTGCCAGCAGCGTACTGACTAGCGGACCCGAGCAGTTCTTC CASSVLTSGPEQFF
TRBJ1-1 few 15 TRBV4-3 NA TGCGCCAGCAGCCAAGAATGGCCGAGTCACACTGAAGCTTTCTTT CASSQEWPSHTEAFF
TRBJ1-1 NA 17 TRBV28 NA TGTGCCAGCACCGTTTTGACGGTCTGGACAGAGAACACTGAAGCTTTCTTT CASTVLTVWTENTEAFF
TRBJ1-2 few 17 TRBV7-2 NA TGTGCCAGCAGCTTAGCGCTTGGCGGGGGAGATAACTATGGCTACACCTTC CASSLALGGGDNYGYTF
TRBJ2-7 NA 14 TRBV5-5 NA TGTGCCAGCAGCTTGTCACAGGCCGCCTACGAGCAGTACTTC CASSLSQAAYEQYF
TRBJ2-7 NA 13 TRBV5-6 NA TGTGCCAGCAGCCCGGGGCATCCATACGAGCAGTACTTC CASSPGHPYEQYF
TRBJ2-7 NA 13 TRBV28 NA TGTGCCAGCAGTCTGGACAGTCCCCCCGAGCAGTACTTC CASSLDSPPEQYF
TRBJ1-5 once 17 TRBV19 TRBD1 TGTGCCAGTAGTATAGTCCGGAGACAGGGTTACAATCAGCCCCAGCATTTT CASSIVRRQGYNQPQHF
TRBJ2-2 NA 16 TRBV7-8 NA TGTGCCAGCAGCGAACCACTAGCCCCGAACACCGGGGAGCTGTTTTTT CASSEPLAPNTGELFF
TRBJ2-3 NA 12 TRBV29-1 NA TGCAGCGTTGAAGCCAGCACAGATACGCAGTATTTT CSVEASTDTQYF
TRBJ2-1 NA 13 TRBV6-5 NA TGTGCCAGCAGTCCCCCCGGGGTCGATGAGCAGTTCTTC CASSPPGVDEQFF
TRBJ2-1 once 13 TRBV28 NA TGTGCCAGCAGTTTAGACTCCTACAATGAGCAGTTCTTC CASSLDSYNEQFF
TRBJ2-2 NA 13 TRBV19 NA TGTGCCAGTAGTAGAGCTGGCACCGGGGAGCTGTTTTTT CASSRAGTGELFF
TRBJ2-7 NA 13 TRBV7-2 TRBD2 TGTGCCAGCAGCTACCAGCGGGGGGGTGAGCAGTACTTC CASSYQRGGEQYF
TRBJ1-1 NA 14 TRBV9 NA TGTGCCAGCAGCGTAGGGGGCGGGTACGCTGAAGCTTTCTTT CASSVGGGYAEAFF
TRBJ2-7 few 11 TRBV7-3 NA TGTGCCAGCAGCCCCCAGGACGAGCAGTACTTC CASSPQDEQYF
TRBJ2-7 NA 14 TRBV27 TRBD2 TGTGCCAGCAGGTCCAGCGGGAGGGCGGGCGAGCAGTACTTC CASRSSGRAGEQYF
TRBJ2-5 NA 13 TRBV5-1 NA TGCGCCAGCAGCTCAGGGGGGCAAGAGACCCAGTACTTC CASSSGGQETQYF
TRBJ1-2 NA 13 TRBV6-2/TRBV6-3 NA TGTGCCAGCAGTGGACTCCGGGCCTATGGCTACACCTTC CASSGLRAYGYTF
TRBJ1-3 NA 16 TRBV6-5 NA TGTGCCAGCAGTTACTCGAGTAGGACTTCTGGAAACACCATATATTTT CASSYSSRTSGNTIYF
TRBJ1-3 NA 16 TRBV6-5 NA TGTGCCAGCAGTTACCGGCGGATCAGCTCTGGAAACACCATATATTTT CASSYRRISSGNTIYF
TRBJ2-4 NA 20 TRBV6-2/TRBV6-3 TRBD1 TGTGCCAGCAGTTACTCCGATGCACGGGACAGGGGGTTTGCCAAAAACATTCAGTACTTC CASSYSDARDRGFAKNIQYF
TRBJ2-3 NA 11 TRBV20-1 TRBD2 TGCAGTGCCGGCGGGGGAGATACGCAGTATTTT CSAGGGDTQYF
TRBJ1-1 NA 13 TRBV4-2 NA TGTGCCAGCAGCCAAGGACAGGAGACTGAAGCTTTCTTT CASSQGQETEAFF
TRBJ1-4 NA 15 TRBV28 NA TGTGCCAGCAGCCCCGAGGAAGGGATAAGGGAAAAACTGTTTTTT CASSPEEGIREKLFF
TRBJ1-5 NA 12 TRBV6-5 NA TGTGCCAGCAGCCAGGTTGGTCAGCCCCAGCATTTT CASSQVGQPQHF
TRBJ1-2 NA 15 TRBV5-6 NA TGTGCCAGCAGCCTCGAATCGGCACAACGGCGGGGCTACACCTTC CASSLESAQRRGYTF
TRBJ2-5 NA 16 TRBV27 NA TGTGCCAGCAGCCCTGCGCTGGACCGGGTCCTGGAGACCCAGTACTTC CASSPALDRVLETQYF
TRBJ1-1 NA 17 TRBV2 NA TGTGCCAGCAGGGTATACCCTCGAGGGGTCTTGAACACTGAAGCTTTCTTT CASRVYPRGVLNTEAFF
TRBJ1-1 NA 14 TRBV6-1 NA TGTGCCAGCAGTGAACAGCCTATGAACACTGAAGCTTTCTTT CASSEQPMNTEAFF
TRBJ2-2 NA 16 TRBV3-1/TRBV3-2 TRBD2 TGTGCCAGCAGCCAGACTAGCGGGGGAAACACCGGGGAGCTGTTTTTT CASSQTSGGNTGELFF
TRBJ2-7 NA 14 TRBV20-1 NA TGCAGTGCTAGTCAGGGGGAGGGGGCCCACGAGCAGTACTTC CSASQGEGAHEQYF
TRBJ2-3 NA 14 TRBV6-2/TRBV6-3 NA TGTGCCAGCAGTTACTCTACAAGGACGGGTACGCAGTATTTT CASSYSTRTGTQYF
TRBJ1-4 NA 16 TRBV2 NA TGTGCCAGCAGTGAACGGGCCGGGGTTGCTAATGAAAAACTGTTTTTT CASSERAGVANEKLFF
TRBJ2-1 NA 18 TRBV4-3 NA TGCGCCAGCAGCCAAGATCGAAGGAGATCTTGGGGGGCAAATGAGCAGTTCTTC CASSQDRRRSWGANEQFF
TRBJ1-2 NA 13 TRBV9 NA TGTGCCAGCAGCGATCGGGGATTAGGGGGCTACACCTTC CASSDRGLGGYTF